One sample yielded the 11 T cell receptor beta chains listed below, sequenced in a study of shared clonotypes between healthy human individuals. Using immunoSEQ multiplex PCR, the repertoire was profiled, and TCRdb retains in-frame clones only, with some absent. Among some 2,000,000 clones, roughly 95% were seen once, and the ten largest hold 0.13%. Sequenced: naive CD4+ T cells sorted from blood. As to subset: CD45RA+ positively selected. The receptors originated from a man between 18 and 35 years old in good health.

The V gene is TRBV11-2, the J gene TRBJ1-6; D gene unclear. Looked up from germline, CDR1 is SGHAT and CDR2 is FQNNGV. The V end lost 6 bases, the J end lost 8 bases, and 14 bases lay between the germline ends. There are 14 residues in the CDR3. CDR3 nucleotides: TGTGCCAGCAGAAACGGACCCCCCGATTCACCCCTCCACTTT. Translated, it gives CASRNGPPDSPLHF.

The CDR3 DNA reads as TGTGCCACCAGCAGAGCGGGTTCTGGCTACACCTTC. It specifies CATSRAGSGYTF. The rearrangement joins TRBV15 to TRBJ1-2, with unresolved D. V lost 1 base to trimming and J lost 7 bases, with 7 bases between them. Per the germline V gene, CDR1 is LNHNV and CDR2 is YYDKDF (reference sequence). The CDR3 contains 12 residues.

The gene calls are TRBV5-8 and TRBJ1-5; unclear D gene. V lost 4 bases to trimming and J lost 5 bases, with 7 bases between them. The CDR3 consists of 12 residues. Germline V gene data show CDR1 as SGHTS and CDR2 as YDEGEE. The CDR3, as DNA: TGTGCCAGCAGCCTGGGTTATCAGCCCCAGCATTTT. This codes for CASSLGYQPQHF. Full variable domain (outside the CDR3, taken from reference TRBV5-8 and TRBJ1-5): EAGVTQSPTHLIKTRGQQATLRCSPISGHTSVYWYQQALGLGLQFLLWYDEGEERNRGNFPPRFSGRQFPNYSSELNVNALELEDSALYLCASSLGYQPQHFGDGTRLSIL.

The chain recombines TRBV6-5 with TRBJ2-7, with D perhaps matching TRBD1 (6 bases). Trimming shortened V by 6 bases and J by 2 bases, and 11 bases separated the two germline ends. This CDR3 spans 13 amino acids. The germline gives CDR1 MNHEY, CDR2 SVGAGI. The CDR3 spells CASRGTLTYEQYF. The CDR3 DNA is TGTGCCAGCAGAGGGACATTGACCTACGAGCAGTACTTC.

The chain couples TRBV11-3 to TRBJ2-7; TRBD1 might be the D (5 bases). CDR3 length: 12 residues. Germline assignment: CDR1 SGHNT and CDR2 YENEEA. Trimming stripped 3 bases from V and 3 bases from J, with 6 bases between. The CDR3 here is CASSFDSYEQYF. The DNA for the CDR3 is TGTGCCAGCAGCTTTGACAGCTACGAGCAGTACTTC.

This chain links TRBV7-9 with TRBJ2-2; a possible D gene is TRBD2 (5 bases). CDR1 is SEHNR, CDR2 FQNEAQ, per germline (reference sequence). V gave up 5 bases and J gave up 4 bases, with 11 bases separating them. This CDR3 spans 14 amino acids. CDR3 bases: TGTGCCAGCAGCCGATTAGGGAGCACCGGGGAGCTGTTTTTT. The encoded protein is CASSRLGSTGELFF.

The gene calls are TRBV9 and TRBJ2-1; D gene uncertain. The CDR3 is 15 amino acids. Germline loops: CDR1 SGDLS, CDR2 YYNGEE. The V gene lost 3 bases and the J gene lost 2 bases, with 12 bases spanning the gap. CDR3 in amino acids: CASSAFFSAYNEQFF. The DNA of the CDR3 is TGTGCCAGCAGCGCCTTCTTCAGTGCCTACAATGAGCAGTTCTTC.

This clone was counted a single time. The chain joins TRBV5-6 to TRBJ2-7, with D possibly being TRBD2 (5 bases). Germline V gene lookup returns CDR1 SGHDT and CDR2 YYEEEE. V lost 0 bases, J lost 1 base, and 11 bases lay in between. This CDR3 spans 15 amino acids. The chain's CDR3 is CASSLEGADSYEQYF. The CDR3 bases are TGTGCCAGCAGCTTGGAGGGAGCGGATTCCTACGAGCAGTACTTC.

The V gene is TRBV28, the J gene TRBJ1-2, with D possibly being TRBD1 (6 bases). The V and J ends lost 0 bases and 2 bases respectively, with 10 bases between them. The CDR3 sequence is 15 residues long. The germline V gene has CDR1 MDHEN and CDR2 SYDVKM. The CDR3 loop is CASSLWGGVNYGYTF. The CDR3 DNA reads TGTGCCAGCAGTTTATGGGGGGGCGTGAACTATGGCTACACCTTC.

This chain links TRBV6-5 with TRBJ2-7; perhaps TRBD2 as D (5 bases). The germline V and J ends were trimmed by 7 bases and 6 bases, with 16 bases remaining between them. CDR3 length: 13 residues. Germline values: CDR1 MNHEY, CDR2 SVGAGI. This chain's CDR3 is CASNPLGVSEQYF. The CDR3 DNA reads TGTGCCAGCAATCCCCTCGGGGTCTCCGAGCAGTACTTC.

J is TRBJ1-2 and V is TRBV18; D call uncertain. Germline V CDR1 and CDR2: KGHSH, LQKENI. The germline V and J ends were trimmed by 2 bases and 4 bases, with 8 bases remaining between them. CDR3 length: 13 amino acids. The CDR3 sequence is CASSPRSSYGYTF. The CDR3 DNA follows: TGTGCCAGCTCACCAAGGAGCAGCTATGGCTACACCTTC.